Only a few counts were recorded for the clone carrying this T cell receptor (beta chain). This specimen belongs to a study of cytomegalovirus exposure and HLA in healthy donors. The CDR3 loop spans 18 amino acids. The germline V gene has CDR1 LGHNA and CDR2 YSLEER. Trimming removed 3 bases at V and 3 bases at J, with 23 bases between. The PCR had 60 Vbeta and 13 Jbeta primers. Clones were read by immunoSEQ multiplex PCR, and TCRdb kept only the in-frame ones, dropping some. Altogether approximately 210,000 clones are present, roughly 83% being singletons, with the ten largest covering 1.6%. The J gene is TRBJ1-1, the V gene TRBV4-3; D is possibly TRBD1 (5 bases). The sequence was obtained from a woman in her fifties or sixties in good health and CMV-seronegative. The sample comprised PBMCs. DNA for the CDR3: TGCGCCAGCAGCCATCAAACCGGGGCGCGGGGCTTTGACACTGAAGCTTTCTTT. Translation: CASSHQTGARGFDTEAFF.